The rows below give T cell receptor beta chains drawn from one sample of a study of T cells expressing NK-cell markers. TCRdb derives one entry per CDR3 protein from the 5' RACE reads, leaving out DNA. This sample's table reports 440,000 or so distinct CDR3 sequences. Sequencing was performed on blood T cells: a sorted CD56 or NKG2C T cell subset, CD4+ or CD8+ T cells, or bulk PBMC T cells (not recorded which). These receptors all stem from a woman aged 18-70 years in good health. Each CDR3 is given with its conserved first and last residue. Fields, in order: J gene, V gene, CDR3 protein.

>TRBJ2-7|TRBV25-1
CASSDWGSINEQYF
>TRBJ2-3|TRBV6-2/TRBV6-3
CASGQVNTDTQYF
>TRBJ2-1|TRBV7-9
CASSLAGPLNEQFF
>TRBJ1-2|TRBV19
CASSIDRGDYGYTF
>TRBJ2-5|TRBV5-1
CASSFSSSGGETQYF
>TRBJ2-5|TRBV6-5
CASSYTPSGQIQETQYF
>TRBJ2-5|TRBV7-2
CASTIQEGTQYF
>TRBJ2-3|TRBV11-2
CASRYPGHSSTDTQYF
>TRBJ1-2|TRBV29-1
CSVVRQGGNGYTF
>TRBJ2-1|TRBV7-8
CASSPRLAGDRRNEQFF
>TRBJ2-3|TRBV5-6
CASSLPGNTQYF
>TRBJ1-1|TRBV5-1
CASSLGNRRNTEAFF
>TRBJ2-2|TRBV12-3/TRBV12-4
CASSWDLGYGTGELFF
>TRBJ2-1|TRBV20-1
CSAEGEAEQFF
>TRBJ1-4|TRBV5-1
CASSPGPQGGPEKLFF
>TRBJ2-1|TRBV4-3
CASSPGQVYNEQFF
>TRBJ1-1|TRBV6-1
CASSGGRGLSMGAFF
>TRBJ2-2|TRBV5-1
CASSLLPQDPGELFF
>TRBJ2-1|TRBV12-3/TRBV12-4
CASSLEGLADNEQFF
>TRBJ1-2|TRBV6-1
CASSEAKAYGYTF
>TRBJ2-3|TRBV5-6
CASETGVTHTDTQYF
>TRBJ1-4|TRBV20-1
CSVIGRNEKLFF
>TRBJ2-1|TRBV29-1
CSVPKNNEQFF
>TRBJ2-3|TRBV7-2
CASSSGGTGADTQYF
>TRBJ1-6|TRBV6-1
CASSDQGPDHSPLHF
>TRBJ2-1|TRBV7-3
CASSHGLAGGQYEQFF
>TRBJ2-5|TRBV7-2
CASSLRLSGSDETQYF
>TRBJ1-2|TRBV29-1
CSVVTGTGGHGYTF
>TRBJ2-3|TRBV6-2/TRBV6-3
CASSYSSAGDTQYF
>TRBJ2-5|TRBV11-2
CASSPRLRLAGSQETQYF
>TRBJ2-2|TRBV7-6
CASSPRDMQTGELFF
>TRBJ1-1|TRBV5-1
CASSPGHNTEAFF
>TRBJ2-7|TRBV28
CASITPGTGDNEQYF
>TRBJ2-1|TRBV20-1
CSAVLGIGRVMWNEQFF
>TRBJ2-6|TRBV19
CASSKRDPSGANVLTF
>TRBJ1-1|TRBV6-5
CASSYSMAAEAFF
>TRBJ2-2|TRBV5-1
CASSSTSGITGELFF
>TRBJ2-1|TRBV6-1
CASSNAGQGPGNEQFF
>TRBJ1-3|TRBV29-1
CSAPGASGNTIYF
>TRBJ2-1|TRBV11-2
CASSSREAGKSYNEQFF
>TRBJ1-6|TRBV5-1
CASSLSGVLSPLHF
>TRBJ1-6|TRBV21-1
CASSNCVTHYNSPLHF
>TRBJ1-2|TRBV19
CASRLARANYGYTF
>TRBJ2-5|TRBV6-1
CASRTSRDFQETQYF
>TRBJ2-4|TRBV9
CASSEQGDLNVEGIQYF
>TRBJ1-6|TRBV28
CASRPTQGNSPLHF
>TRBJ1-1|TRBV6-5
CASSYSSLGEAFF
>TRBJ2-3|TRBV11-1
CASSSRQRTDTQYF
>TRBJ1-1|TRBV4-1
CASSHPGQAPEAFF
>TRBJ2-5|TRBV10-2
CASSELSGGPFMGETQYF
>TRBJ2-2|TRBV24-1
CATMAGQNTGELFF
>TRBJ1-1|TRBV18
CASSPGRGGNTEAFF
>TRBJ2-7|TRBV11-2
CASSLIFSGPYEQYF
>TRBJ2-5|TRBV6-5
CASSWVGVETQYF
>TRBJ2-7|TRBV7-2
CASSSSGRAGYEQYF
>TRBJ1-1|TRBV7-2
CASSDPGQVTEAFF
>TRBJ2-5|TRBV9
CASSVAVDETQYF
>TRBJ2-2|TRBV6-1
CASSEARRSSRDTGELFF
>TRBJ1-5|TRBV7-2
CASRTTGWGQPQHF